This entry lists 6 T cell receptor beta chains sequenced from one sample in a study of shared clonotypes between healthy human individuals. Cells designated naive CD8 were CD45RO-negative and were positively selected for CCR7, with terminally differentiated effector memory CD45RA+ cells excluded. Data came from immunoSEQ multiplex PCR; TCRdb stores just in-frame clones and leaves some out. This repertoire shows about 2.1 million clones, roughly 91% found once; its top ten account for about 1.5%. Material for sequencing was naive CD8+ T cells from PBMCs. The receptors were gathered from a man between 18 and 29 years old in good health. Some clones in this sample may be carry-over from other donors' samples.

V and J are TRBV7-6 and TRBJ1-5; 7 bases align to TRBD1. Germline V gives CDR1 SGHVS, CDR2 FNYEAQ. This CDR3 contains 14 residues. The V gene end was trimmed by 1 base and the J gene end by 7 bases; junction bases not matched to a gene: 4. CDR3 loop: CASSLGGGGQPQHF. DNA of the CDR3: TGTGCCAGCAGCTTAGGAGGGGGCGGCCAGCCCCAGCATTTT.

The rearrangement uses TRBV5-1 and TRBJ2-7; D is uncertain. Trimming took 3 bases from V and 0 from J, leaving 13 bases between them. This CDR3 comprises 15 residues. Germline V gene data show CDR1 as SGHRS and CDR2 as YFSETQ. CDR3 sequence: CASSWTDQGSYEQYF. CDR3 nucleotide sequence: TGCGCCAGCAGCTGGACCGACCAAGGCTCCTACGAGCAGTACTTC.

The rearrangement links TRBV9 to TRBJ2-2; D is possibly TRBD2 (5 bases). The V gene lost 3 bases and the J gene lost 5 bases, with 11 bases spanning the gap. The CDR3 totals 14 residues. Germline V gene lookup returns CDR1 SGDLS and CDR2 YYNGEE. CDR3 DNA sequence: TGTGCCAGCAGCGGGCCGAGGGTTACCGGGGAGCTGTTTTTT. Translating it yields CASSGPRVTGELFF.

The rearrangement links TRBV2 to TRBJ1-5; D may be TRBD1 (6 bases). Deletions cut 8 bases from V and 7 bases from J, with 18 bases between. This CDR3 has 14 amino acids. Germline CDR1 and CDR2: SNHLY and FYNNEI. CDR3 DNA sequence: TGTGCCAGCGGGGGGGCAGGGACGTTACAGCCCCAGCATTTT. This gives the protein CASGGAGTLQPQHF.

This clone was seen once. The V gene is TRBV30, the J gene TRBJ2-7; D perhaps matches TRBD1 (6 bases). Trimming took off 4 bases at V and 5 bases at J, with 15 bases between the two ends. This CDR3 has 13 residues. Per the germline V gene, CDR1 is GTSNPN and CDR2 is SVGIG (reference sequence). The CDR3 region has the DNA TGTGCCTGGACAGGGGCTTACGGCGACGAGCAGTACTTC. Amino acids: CAWTGAYGDEQYF.

The V and J genes are TRBV30 and TRBJ2-4, with D unresolved. Trimming removed 0 bases from V and 5 bases from J, with 8 bases in between. The germline V gene has CDR1 GTSNPN and CDR2 SVGIG (reference sequence). The CDR3 spans 13 residues. This chain's CDR3 is CAWSVTFENIQYF. CDR3 in DNA: TGTGCCTGGAGTGTAACCTTTGAAAACATTCAGTACTTC.